The clone carrying this T cell receptor (beta chain) has just one count. These data belong to a study of hypomethylating agent response in myelodysplastic syndrome. Background on the study: Most often mutated was TET2, found in about 50% of the 11 patients.

Looked up from germline, CDR1 is SGDLS and CDR2 is YYNGEE. The V and J ends lost 0 bases and 4 bases, in that order; junction bases with no gene match: 6. CDR3 length: 15 amino acids. Measured with immunoSEQ multiplex PCR; TCRdb has only the in-frame clones, and not every one. The repertoire consists of 2,500 to 4,000 clones, with roughly 80% occurring once and the leading ten covering 10% to 15%. This receptor was identified in a human donor with myelodysplastic syndrome. The rearrangement uses TRBV9 and TRBJ1-2; 7 nucleotides line up with TRBD1. Sequencing used bone marrow, obtained before or after starting hypomethylating agent treatment for myelodysplastic syndrome (not recorded which). CDR3 residues: CASSVEEGASYGYTF. CDR3 coding DNA: TGTGCCAGCAGCGTAGAGGAGGGGGCTAGCTATGGCTACACCTTC.